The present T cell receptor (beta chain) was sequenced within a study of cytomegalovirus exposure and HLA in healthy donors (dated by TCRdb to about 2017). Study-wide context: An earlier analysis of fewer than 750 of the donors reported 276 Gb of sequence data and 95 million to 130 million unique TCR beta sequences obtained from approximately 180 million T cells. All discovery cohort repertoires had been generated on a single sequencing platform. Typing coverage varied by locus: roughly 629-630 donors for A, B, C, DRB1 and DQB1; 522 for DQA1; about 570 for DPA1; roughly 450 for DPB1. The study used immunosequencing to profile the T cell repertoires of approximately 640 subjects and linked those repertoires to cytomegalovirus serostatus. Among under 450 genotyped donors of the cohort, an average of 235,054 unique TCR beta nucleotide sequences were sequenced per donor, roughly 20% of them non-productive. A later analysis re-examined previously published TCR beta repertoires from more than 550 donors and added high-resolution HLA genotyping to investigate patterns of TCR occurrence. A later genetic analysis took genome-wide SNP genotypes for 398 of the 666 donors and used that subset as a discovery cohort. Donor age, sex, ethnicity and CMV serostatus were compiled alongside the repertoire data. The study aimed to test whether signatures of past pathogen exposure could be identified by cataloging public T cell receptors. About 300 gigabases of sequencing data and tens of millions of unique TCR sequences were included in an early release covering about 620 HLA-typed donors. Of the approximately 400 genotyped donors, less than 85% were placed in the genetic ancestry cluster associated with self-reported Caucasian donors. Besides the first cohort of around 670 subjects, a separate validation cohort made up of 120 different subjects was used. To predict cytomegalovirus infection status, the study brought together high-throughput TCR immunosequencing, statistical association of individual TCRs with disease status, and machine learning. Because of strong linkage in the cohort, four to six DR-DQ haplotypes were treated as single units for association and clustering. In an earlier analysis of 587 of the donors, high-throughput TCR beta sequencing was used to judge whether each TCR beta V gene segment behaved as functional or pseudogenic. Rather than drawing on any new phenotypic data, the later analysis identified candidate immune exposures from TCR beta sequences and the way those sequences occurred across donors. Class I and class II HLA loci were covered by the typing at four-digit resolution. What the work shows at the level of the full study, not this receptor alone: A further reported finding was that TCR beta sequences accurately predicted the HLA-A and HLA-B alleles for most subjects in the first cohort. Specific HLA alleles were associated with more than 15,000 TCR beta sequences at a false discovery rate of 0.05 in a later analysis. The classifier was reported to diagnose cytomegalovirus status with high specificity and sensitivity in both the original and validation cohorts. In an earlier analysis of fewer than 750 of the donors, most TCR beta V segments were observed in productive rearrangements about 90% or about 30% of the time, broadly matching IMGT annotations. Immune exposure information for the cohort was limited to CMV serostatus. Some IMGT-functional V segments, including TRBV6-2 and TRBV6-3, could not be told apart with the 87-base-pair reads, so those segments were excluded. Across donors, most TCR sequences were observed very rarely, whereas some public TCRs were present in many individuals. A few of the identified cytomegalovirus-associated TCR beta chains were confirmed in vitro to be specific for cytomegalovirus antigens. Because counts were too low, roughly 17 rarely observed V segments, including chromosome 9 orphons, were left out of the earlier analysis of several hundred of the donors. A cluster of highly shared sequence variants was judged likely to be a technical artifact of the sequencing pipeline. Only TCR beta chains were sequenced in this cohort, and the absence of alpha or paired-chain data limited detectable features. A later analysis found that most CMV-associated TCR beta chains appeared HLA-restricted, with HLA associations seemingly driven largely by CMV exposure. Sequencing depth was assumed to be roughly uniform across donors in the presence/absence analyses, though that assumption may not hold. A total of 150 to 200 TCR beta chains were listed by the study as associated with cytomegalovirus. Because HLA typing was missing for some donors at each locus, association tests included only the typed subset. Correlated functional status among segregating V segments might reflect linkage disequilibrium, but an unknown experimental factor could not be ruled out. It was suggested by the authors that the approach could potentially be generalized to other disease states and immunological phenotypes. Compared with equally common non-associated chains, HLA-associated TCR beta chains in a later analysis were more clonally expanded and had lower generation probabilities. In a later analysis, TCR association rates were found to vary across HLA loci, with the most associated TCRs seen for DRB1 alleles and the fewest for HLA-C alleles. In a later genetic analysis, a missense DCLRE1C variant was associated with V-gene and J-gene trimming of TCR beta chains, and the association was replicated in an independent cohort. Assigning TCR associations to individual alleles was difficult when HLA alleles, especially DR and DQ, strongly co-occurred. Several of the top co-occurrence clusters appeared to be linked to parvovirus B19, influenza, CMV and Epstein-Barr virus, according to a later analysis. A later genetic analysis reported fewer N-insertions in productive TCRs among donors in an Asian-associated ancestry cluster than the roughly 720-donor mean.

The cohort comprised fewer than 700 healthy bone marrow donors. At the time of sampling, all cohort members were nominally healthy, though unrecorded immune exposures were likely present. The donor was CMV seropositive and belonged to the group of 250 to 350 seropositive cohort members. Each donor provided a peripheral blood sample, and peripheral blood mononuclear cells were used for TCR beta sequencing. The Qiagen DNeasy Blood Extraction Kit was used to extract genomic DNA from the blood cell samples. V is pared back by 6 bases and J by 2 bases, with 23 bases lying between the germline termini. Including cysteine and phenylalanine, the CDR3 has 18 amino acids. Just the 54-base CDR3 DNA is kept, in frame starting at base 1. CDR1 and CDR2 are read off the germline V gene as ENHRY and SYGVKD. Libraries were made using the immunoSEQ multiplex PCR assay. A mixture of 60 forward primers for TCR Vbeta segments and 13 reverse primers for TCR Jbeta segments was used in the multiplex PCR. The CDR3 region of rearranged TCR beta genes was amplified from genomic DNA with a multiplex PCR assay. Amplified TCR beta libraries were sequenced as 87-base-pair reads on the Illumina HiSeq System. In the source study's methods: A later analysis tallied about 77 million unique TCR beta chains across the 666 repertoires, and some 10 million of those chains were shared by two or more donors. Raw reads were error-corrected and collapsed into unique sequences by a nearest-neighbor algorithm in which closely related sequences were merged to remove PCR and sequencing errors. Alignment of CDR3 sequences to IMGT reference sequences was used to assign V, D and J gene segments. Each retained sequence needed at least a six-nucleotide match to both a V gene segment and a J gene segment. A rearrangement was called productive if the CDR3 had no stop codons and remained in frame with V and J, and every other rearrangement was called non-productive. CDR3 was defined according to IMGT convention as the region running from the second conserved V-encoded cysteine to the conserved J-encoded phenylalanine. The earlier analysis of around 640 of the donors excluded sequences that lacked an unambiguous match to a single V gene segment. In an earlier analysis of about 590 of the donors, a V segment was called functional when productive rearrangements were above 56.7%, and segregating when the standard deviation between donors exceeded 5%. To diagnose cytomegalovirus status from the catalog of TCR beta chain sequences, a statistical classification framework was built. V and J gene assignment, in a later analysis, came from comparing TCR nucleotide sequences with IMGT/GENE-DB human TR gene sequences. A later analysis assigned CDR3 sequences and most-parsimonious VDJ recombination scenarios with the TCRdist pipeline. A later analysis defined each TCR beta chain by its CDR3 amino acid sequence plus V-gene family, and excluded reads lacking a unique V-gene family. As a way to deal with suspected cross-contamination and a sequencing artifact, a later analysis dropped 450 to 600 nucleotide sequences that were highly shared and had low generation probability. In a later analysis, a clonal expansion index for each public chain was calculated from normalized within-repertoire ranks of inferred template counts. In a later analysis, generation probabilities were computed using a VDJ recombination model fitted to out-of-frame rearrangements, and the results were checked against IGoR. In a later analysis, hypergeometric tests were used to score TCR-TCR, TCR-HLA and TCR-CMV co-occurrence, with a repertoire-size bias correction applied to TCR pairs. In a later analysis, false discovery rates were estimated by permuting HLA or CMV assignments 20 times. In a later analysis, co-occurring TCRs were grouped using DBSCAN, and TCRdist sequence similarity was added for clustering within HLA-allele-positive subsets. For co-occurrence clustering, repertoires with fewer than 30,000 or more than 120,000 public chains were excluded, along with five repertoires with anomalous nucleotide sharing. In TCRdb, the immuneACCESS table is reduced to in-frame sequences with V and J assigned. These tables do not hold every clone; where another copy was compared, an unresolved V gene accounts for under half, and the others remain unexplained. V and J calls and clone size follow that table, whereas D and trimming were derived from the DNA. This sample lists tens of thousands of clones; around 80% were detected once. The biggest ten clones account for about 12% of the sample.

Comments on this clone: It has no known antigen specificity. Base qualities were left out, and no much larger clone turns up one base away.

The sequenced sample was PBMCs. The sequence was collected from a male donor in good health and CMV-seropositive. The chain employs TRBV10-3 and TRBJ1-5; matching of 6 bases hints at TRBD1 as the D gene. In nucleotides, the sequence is TGTGCCATCAGCCAGCAGGGGATAGGGGTCGTTGGCAATCAGCCCCAGCATTTT. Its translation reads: CAISQQGIGVVGNQPQHF.